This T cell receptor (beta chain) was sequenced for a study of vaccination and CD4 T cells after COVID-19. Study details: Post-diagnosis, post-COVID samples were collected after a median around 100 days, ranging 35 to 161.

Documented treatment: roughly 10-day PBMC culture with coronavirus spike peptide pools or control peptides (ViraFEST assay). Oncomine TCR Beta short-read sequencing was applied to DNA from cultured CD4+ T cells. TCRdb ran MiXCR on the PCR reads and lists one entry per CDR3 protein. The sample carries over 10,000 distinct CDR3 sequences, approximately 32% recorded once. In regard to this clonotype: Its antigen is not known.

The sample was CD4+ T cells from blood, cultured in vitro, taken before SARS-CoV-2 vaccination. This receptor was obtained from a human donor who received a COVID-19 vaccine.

In DNA form, the CDR3 reads TGCGCCAGCAGCTTAGTCCTAGCGGGCTCCTACAATGAGCAGTTCTTC. This codes for CASSLVLAGSYNEQFF. The chain uses TRBV5-1 and TRBJ2-1, with 8 bases identical to TRBD2. V was pared by 2 bases and J by 0 bases, with 4 bases of the junction left unmatched. The CDR3 runs to 16 residues. Germline V gene sequence: CDR1 SGHRS, CDR2 YFSETQ.